This T cell receptor (beta chain) was captured in a study of blood T cell repertoires in COVID-19. Study summary: T cells, B-cell-depleted T cells, or PBMCs provided the cDNA or gDNA that served as material.

Sequencing was performed with immunoSEQ multiplex PCR; in TCRdb, only in-frame clones are kept and a portion is missing. This table holds about 140,000 clones, approximately 80% found once. This clone occurred once. Per germline, CDR1 SGHNT and CDR2 YENEEA. CDR3 length: 15 residues. The ends lost 1 base at V and 0 bases at J; junction bases unmatched: 2. This TCR derives from a woman between 18 and 30 years old who had been exposed to COVID-19. The chain uses TRBV11-3 and TRBJ2-7; the match to TRBD1 covers 8 bases. The specimen was PBMCs or T cells enriched from blood (not recorded which). CDR3 sequence (DNA): TGTGCCAGCAGCTTAGGGACAGGGAGCTCCTACGAGCAGTACTTC. Translating it yields CASSLGTGSSYEQYF.